Sequencing of this TCR beta chain was carried out in a study of Ad26.COV2.S vaccination and SARS-CoV-2 variants. About the study: This donor came from the COV1001 trial of Ad26.COV2.S. Intramuscular Ad26.COV2.S doses were given once or twice, 56 days apart.

Treatment specified: roughly 20 received Ad26.COV2.S at low or high dose, single or two shots; 5 received placebo; per-sample allocation not given. It was on day 63 after the first vaccine or placebo injection that samples were taken. Germline CDR1 and CDR2: LNHDA and SQIVND (reference sequence). V lost 2 bases and J 2 bases, leaving 10 bases between the germline ends. The CDR3 has 16 amino acids. This clone occurred once. Its antigen is currently unknown. TCRdb keeps only in-frame clones here, not all; method: immunoSEQ multiplex PCR. The sample holds approximately 450,000 clones; approximately 90% are singletons and the top ten take less than 15%. Study conclusions and caveats: Overall T cell responses may have been underestimated by the analyses of TCR breadth and depth.

The starting material was peripheral blood, obtained in a trial of Ad26.COV2.S vaccine versus placebo. The clonotype originates from a person between 18 and 65 years old who received the Ad26.COV2.S COVID-19 vaccine or a placebo. V usage is TRBV19 and J usage is TRBJ2-6, with D hard to call. The CDR3 protein is CASSISAQPGANVLTF. The CDR3 DNA sequence: TGTGCCAGTAGTATAAGTGCACAACCTGGGGCCAACGTCCTGACTTTC.